A single sample is the source of the 9 T cell receptor beta chains below, sequenced in a study of T cell responses to AZD1222 COVID-19 vaccine. TCRdb keeps only in-frame clones here, not all; method: immunoSEQ multiplex PCR. The sample lists about 130,000 clones; around 93% were seen once. Sequencing used peripheral blood, obtained on day 0 of AZD1222 vaccination. The source is an adult in good health.

The chain carries TRBV6-5 and TRBJ2-3, with 8 bases aligning to TRBD2. The germline V gene has CDR1 MNHEY and CDR2 SVGAGI. The V gene end was trimmed by 4 bases and the J gene end by 1 base; junction bases not matched to a gene: 7. The CDR3 length is 16 residues. The CDR3 DNA reads TGTGCCAGCAGTTCCCTAAAAGCGGGGGGCACAGATACGCAGTATTTT. Amino acids: CASSSLKAGGTDTQYF.

The chain carries TRBV7-3 and TRBJ2-1; 7 positions agree with TRBD1. CDR1 SGHTA and CDR2 FQGTGA come from the germline V gene. V lost 5 bases and J lost 15; bases outside the gene matches: 13. CDR3 size: 13 residues. CDR3 nucleotides: TGTGCCAGCAGCCCAACAACTACCGGGACAGCGTTCTTC. It codes for CASSPTTTGTAFF.

This chain links TRBV4-2 with TRBJ2-2, with 11 positions matching TRBD1. The CDR3 length is 15 residues. Unmatched junction bases numbered 3, after V lost 4 bases and J lost 5 bases. Germline V lookup: CDR1 LGHNA, CDR2 YNFKEQ. The CDR3 protein is CASSPRDRGTGELFF. In DNA form, the CDR3 reads TGTGCCAGCAGCCCCCGGGACAGGGGGACCGGGGAGCTGTTTTTT.

V usage is TRBV4-3 and J usage is TRBJ1-1, with D perhaps TRBD1 (6 bases). Germline V lookup: CDR1 LGHNA, CDR2 YSLEER. The V end lost 1 base, the J end lost 5 bases, and 11 bases lay between the germline ends. The CDR3 runs 14 residues. This CDR3 is CASSQAAGETEAFF. The CDR3 nucleotides are TGCGCCAGCAGCCAAGCGGCAGGGGAGACTGAAGCTTTCTTT.

The chain recombines TRBV4-3 with TRBJ2-7; D is tentatively TRBD1 or TRBD2 (5 bases each). The CDR3 runs to 16 residues. V was trimmed by 1 base and J by 1 base, leaving 14 bases between them. Germline V CDR1 and CDR2: LGHNA, YSLEER. CDR3 protein: CASSQGRGVGSYEQYF. The CDR3 DNA sequence: TGCGCCAGCAGCCAAGGGAGAGGGGTAGGGTCCTACGAGCAGTACTTC.

V gene TRBV18 combines with J gene TRBJ1-6, with D unclear. Trimming took 2 bases from V and 8 from J, leaving 10 bases between them. Germline CDR1 KGHSH, CDR2 LQKENI. The CDR3 is made up of 14 amino acids. CDR3 sequence reads: CASSPVSGDSPLHF. CDR3 sequence (DNA): TGTGCCAGCTCACCAGTTTCTGGCGATTCACCCCTCCACTTT.

This sequence joins TRBV6-6 and TRBJ1-1; a weak D match, TRBD1 (6 bases). The V gene's germline CDR1 is MNHNY and CDR2 SVGAGI (reference sequence). The CDR3 covers 15 residues. The V and J ends lost 6 bases and 1 base respectively, with 15 bases between them. CDR3 amino acids: CASRIIDRPNTEAFF. CDR3 coding DNA: TGTGCCAGCAGAATCATAGACAGGCCGAACACTGAAGCTTTCTTT.

This clone was recorded once. The rearrangement links TRBV6-5 to TRBJ2-3; D possibly corresponds to TRBD2 (5 bases). The germline V gene has CDR1 MNHEY and CDR2 SVGAGI. V shed 7 bases and J shed 0 bases, with 14 bases lying between them. The CDR3 is 15 amino acids. DNA of the CDR3: TGTGCCAGCATCCCCGAGGGAGCGAGCACAGATACGCAGTATTTT. This codes for CASIPEGASTDTQYF.

The V and J genes are TRBV19 and TRBJ1-1, with D tentatively TRBD1 (5 bases). With 5 bases removed from V and 2 bases from J, the gap between germline ends came to 15 bases. The V gene's germline CDR1 is LNHDA and CDR2 SQIVND (reference sequence). This CDR3 contains 15 residues. The CDR3 nucleotides read TGTGCCAGTAGTGAAGGCTCAGGGATAAACACTGAAGCTTTCTTT. Protein product: CASSEGSGINTEAFF.